This T cell receptor beta chain was retrieved from a study of CD4 T cells in relation to SARS-CoV-2 and coronaviruses. Repertoires were generated with immunoSEQ multiplex PCR, while TCRdb's copy carries only in-frame clones and drops some. The sample shows 68,000 or so clones, roughly 93% of them seen only once. Germline V gene lookup returns CDR1 SGHRS and CDR2 YFSETQ. The ends were cut back, 0 bases at V and 3 bases at J, with 10 bases in the middle. There are 14 residues in the CDR3. Unexposed donor CD4+ T cells date from about 2010-2018, before the COVID-19 pandemic. The source material was naive CD4+ T cells from PBMCs. Subset denoted: naive CD4+ T cells isolated by negative enrichment. This clonotype was obtained from a human donor in good health. J is TRBJ2-7 and V is TRBV5-1, with D maybe TRBD2 (5 bases). CDR3 sequence reads: CASSLVTRSYEQYF. The CDR3 bases are TGCGCCAGCAGCTTGGTTACTAGAAGCTACGAGCAGTACTTC.